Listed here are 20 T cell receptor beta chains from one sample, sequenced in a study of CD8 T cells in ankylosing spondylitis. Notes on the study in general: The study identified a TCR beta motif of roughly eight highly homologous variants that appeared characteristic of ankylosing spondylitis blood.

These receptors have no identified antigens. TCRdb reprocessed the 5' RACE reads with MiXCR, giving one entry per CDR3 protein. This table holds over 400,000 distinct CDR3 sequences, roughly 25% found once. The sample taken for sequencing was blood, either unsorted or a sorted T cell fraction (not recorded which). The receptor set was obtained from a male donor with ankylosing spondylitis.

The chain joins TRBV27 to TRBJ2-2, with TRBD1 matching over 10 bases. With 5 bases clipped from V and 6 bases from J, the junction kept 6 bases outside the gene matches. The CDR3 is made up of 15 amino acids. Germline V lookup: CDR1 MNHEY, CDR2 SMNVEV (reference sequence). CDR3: CASSVGTGAAGELFF. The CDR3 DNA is TGTGCCAGCAGTGTCGGGACAGGGGCGGCCGGGGAGCTGTTTTTT.

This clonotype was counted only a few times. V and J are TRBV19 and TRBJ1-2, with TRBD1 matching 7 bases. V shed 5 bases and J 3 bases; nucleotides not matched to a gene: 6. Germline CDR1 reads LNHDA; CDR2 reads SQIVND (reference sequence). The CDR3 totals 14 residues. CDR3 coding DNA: TGTGCCAGTAGTCGGGACAGACGAGACTATGGCTACACCTTC. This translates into CASSRDRRDYGYTF. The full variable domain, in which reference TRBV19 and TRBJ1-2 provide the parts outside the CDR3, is DGGITQSPKYLFRKEGQNVTLSCEQNLNHDAMYWYRQDPGQGLRLIYYSQIVNDFQKGDIAEGYSVSREKKESFPLTVTSAQKNPTAFYLCASSRDRRDYGYTFGSGTRLTVV.

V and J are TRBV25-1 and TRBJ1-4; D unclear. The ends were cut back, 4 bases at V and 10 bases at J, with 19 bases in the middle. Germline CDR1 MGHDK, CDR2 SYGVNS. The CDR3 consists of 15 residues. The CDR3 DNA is TGTGCCAGCAGTGCTCCGGAGGTCCAGGATGGAAAACTGTTTTTT. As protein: CASSAPEVQDGKLFF.

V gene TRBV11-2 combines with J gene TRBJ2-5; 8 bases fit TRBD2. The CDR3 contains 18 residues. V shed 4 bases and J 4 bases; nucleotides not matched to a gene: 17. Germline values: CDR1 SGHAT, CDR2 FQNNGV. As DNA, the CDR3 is TGTGCCAGCAGCTCCGCCAGACGCGGACTAGCCCCAATAGAGACCCAGTACTTC. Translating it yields CASSSARRGLAPIETQYF. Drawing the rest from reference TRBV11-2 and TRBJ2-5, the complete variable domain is EAGVAQSPRYKIIEKRQSVAFWCNPISGHATLYWYQQILGQGPKLLIQFQNNGVVDDSQLPKDRFSAERLKGVDSTLKIQPAKLEDSAVYLCASSSARRGLAPIETQYFGPGTRLLVL.

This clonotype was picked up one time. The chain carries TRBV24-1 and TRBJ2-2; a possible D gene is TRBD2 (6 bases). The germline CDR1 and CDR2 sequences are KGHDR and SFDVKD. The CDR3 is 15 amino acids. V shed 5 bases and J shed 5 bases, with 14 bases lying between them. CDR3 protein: CATSVTPAGTGELFF. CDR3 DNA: TGTGCCACCAGTGTAACTCCCGCGGGAACCGGGGAGCTGTTTTTT.

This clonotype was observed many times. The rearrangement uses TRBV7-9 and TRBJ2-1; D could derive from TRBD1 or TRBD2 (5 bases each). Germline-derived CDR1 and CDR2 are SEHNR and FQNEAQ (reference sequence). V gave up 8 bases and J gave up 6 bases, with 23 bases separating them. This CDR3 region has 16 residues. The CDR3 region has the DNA TGTGCCAGCCACTTCTCGAGGGGCCACGAAACCAATGAGCAGTTCTTC. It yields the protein CASHFSRGHETNEQFF.

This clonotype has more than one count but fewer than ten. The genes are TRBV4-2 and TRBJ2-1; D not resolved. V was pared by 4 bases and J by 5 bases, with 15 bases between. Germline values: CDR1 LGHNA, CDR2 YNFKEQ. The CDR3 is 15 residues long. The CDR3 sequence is CASSPPTADNNEQFF. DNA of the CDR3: TGTGCCAGCAGCCCACCTACCGCTGACAACAATGAGCAGTTCTTC.

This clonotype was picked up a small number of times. For the CDR3, the DNA is TGCGCCAGCAGCGTCGGGACAGCCCCCGGCACAGATACGCAGTATTTT. It translates to CASSVGTAPGTDTQYF. The chain links TRBV5-1 to TRBJ2-3; 7 bases map to TRBD1. Germline-derived CDR1 and CDR2 are SGHRS and YFSETQ. CDR3 length: 16 amino acids. The J segment lost 1 base and the V segment lost 4 bases, leaving 9 bases of the junction unmatched. Complete variable domain (other parts from reference TRBV5-1 and TRBJ2-3): KAGVTQTPRYLIKTRGQQVTLSCSPISGHRSVSWYQQTPGQGLQFLFEYFSETQRNKGNFPGRFSGRQFSNSRSEMNVSTLELGDSALYLCASSVGTAPGTDTQYFGPGTRLTVL.

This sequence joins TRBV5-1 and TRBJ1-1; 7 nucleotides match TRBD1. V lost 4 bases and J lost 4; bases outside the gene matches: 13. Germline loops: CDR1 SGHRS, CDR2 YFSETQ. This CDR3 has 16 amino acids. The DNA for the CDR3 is TGCGCCAGCAGCGCCGGTACAGGGGTCGCGGTCACTGAAGCTTTCTTT. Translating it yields CASSAGTGVAVTEAFF. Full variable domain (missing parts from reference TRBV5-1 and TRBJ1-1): KAGVTQTPRYLIKTRGQQVTLSCSPISGHRSVSWYQQTPGQGLQFLFEYFSETQRNKGNFPGRFSGRQFSNSRSEMNVSTLELGDSALYLCASSAGTGVAVTEAFFGQGTRLTVV.

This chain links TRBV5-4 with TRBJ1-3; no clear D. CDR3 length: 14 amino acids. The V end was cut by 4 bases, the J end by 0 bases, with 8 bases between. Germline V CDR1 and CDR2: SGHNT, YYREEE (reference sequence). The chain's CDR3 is CASSPWGSGNTIYF. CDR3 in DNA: TGTGCCAGCAGCCCCTGGGGCTCTGGAAACACCATATATTTT. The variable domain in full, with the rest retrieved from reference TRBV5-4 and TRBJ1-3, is ETGVTQSPTHLIKTRGQQVTLRCSSQSGHNTVSWYQQALGQGPQFIFQYYREEENGRGNFPPRFSGLQFPNYSSELNVNALELDDSALYLCASSPWGSGNTIYFGEGSWLTVV.

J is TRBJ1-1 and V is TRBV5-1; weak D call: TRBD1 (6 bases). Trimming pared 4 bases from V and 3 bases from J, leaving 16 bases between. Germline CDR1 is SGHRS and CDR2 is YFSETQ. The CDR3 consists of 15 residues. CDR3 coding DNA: TGCGCCAGCAGCCCCGATGGGGGGCGGGACACTGAAGCTTTCTTT. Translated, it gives CASSPDGGRDTEAFF.

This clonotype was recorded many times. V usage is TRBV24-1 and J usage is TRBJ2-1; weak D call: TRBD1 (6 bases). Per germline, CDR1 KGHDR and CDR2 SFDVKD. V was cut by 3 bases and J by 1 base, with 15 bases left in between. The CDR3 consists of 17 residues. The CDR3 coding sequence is TGTGCCACCAGTGATACGAGACAGGACCGGTCCTACAATGAGCAGTTCTTC. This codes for CATSDTRQDRSYNEQFF.

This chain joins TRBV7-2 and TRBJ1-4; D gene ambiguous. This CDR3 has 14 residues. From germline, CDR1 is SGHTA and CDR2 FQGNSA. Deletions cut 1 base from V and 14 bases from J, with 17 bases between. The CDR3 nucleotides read TGTGCCAGCAGCTTAGAGGGCAGTGAGAGTGGTCTGTTTTTT. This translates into CASSLEGSESGLFF.

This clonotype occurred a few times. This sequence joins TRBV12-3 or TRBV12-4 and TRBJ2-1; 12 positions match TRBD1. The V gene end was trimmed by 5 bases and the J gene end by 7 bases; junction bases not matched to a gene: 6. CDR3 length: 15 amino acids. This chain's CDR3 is CASSAGQGAGNEQFF. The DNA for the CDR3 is TGTGCCAGCAGTGCGGGACAGGGGGCGGGAAATGAGCAGTTCTTC.

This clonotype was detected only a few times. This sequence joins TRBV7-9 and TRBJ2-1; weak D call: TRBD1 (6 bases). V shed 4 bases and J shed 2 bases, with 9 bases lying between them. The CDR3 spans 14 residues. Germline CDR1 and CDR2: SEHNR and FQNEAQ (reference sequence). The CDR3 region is CASSSGTTYNEQFF. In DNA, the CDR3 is TGTGCCAGCAGCTCCGGGACAACCTACAATGAGCAGTTCTTC.

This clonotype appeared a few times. The chain's CDR3 is CASSLSVTVRAGELFF. The CDR3 DNA reads as TGTGCCAGCAGTTTATCGGTCACAGTCCGCGCCGGGGAGCTGTTTTTT. The chain joins TRBV27 to TRBJ2-2; no clear D. V lost 0 bases and J lost 6, with 14 bases in between. There are 16 residues in the CDR3. Germline CDR1 MNHEY, CDR2 SMNVEV (reference sequence).

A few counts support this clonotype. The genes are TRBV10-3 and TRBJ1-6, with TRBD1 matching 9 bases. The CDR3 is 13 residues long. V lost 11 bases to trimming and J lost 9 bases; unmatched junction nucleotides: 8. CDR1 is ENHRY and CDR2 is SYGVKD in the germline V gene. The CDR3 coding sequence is TGTGCCGTCATGGGACAGGGATCTTCACCCCTCCACTTT. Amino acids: CAVMGQGSSPLHF.

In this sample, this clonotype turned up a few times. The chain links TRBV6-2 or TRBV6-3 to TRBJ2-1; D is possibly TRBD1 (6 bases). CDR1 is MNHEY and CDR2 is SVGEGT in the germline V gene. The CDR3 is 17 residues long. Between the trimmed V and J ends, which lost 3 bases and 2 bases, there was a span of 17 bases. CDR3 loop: CASSYSMGAQTYNEQFF. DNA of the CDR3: TGTGCCAGCAGTTATAGCATGGGGGCTCAGACCTACAATGAGCAGTTCTTC.

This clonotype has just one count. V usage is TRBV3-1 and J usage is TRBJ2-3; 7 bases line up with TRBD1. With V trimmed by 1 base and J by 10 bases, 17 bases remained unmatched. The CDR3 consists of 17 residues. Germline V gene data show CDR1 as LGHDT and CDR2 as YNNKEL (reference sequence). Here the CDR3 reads CASSQGPLGQNERAQYF. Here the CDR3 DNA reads TGTGCCAGCAGCCAAGGGCCCTTGGGACAGAATGAGAGGGCGCAGTATTTT.

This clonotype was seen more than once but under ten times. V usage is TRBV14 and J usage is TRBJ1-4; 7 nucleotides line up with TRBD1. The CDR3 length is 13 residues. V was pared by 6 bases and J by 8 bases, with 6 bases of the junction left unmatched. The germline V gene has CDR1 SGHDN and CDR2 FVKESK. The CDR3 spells CASSRDRDEKLFF. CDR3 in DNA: TGTGCCAGCAGTCGCGACAGGGACGAAAAACTGTTTTTT.